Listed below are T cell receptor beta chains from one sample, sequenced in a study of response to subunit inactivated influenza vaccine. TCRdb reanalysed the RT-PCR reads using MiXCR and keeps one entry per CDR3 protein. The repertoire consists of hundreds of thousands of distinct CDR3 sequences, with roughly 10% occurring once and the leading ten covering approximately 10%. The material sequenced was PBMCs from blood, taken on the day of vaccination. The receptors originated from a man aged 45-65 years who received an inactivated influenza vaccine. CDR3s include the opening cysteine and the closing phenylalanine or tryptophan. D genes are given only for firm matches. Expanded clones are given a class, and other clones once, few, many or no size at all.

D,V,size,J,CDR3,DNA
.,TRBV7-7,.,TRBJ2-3,CASASQLLDTQYF,TGTGCCAGCGCCTCCCAACTACTTGATACGCAGTATTTT
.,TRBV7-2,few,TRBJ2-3,CASSLRAADHTDTQYF,TGTGCCAGCAGCTTAAGGGCTGCGGACCACACAGATACGCAGTATTTT
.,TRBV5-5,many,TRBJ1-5,CASSLRDQPQHF,TGTGCCAGCAGCTTAAGGGATCAGCCCCAGCATTTT
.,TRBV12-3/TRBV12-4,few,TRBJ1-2,CASSRGSAYYGYTF,TGTGCCAGCAGTCGTGGGTCTGCCTACTATGGCTACACCTTC
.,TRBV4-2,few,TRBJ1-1,CASSQDTDTEAFF,TGTGCCAGCAGCCAAGATACGGACACTGAAGCTTTCTTT
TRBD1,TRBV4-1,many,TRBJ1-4,CASSHSGTGDEKLFF,TGCGCCAGCAGCCATTCCGGGACAGGCGATGAAAAACTGTTTTTT
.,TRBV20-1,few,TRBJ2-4,CSARGAGTGKNIQYF,TGCAGTGCTAGAGGCGCCGGGACGGGTAAAAACATTCAGTACTTC
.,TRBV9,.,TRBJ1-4,CASSVGRATNEKLFF,TGTGCCAGCAGCGTAGGCCGGGCGACTAATGAAAAACTGTTTTTT
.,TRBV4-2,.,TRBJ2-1,CASSQDQLASANEQFF,TGTGCCAGCAGCCAAGATCAACTCGCTAGCGCCAATGAGCAGTTCTTC
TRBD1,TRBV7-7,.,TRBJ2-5,CASSADRARQTQYF,TGTGCTAGCAGCGCCGACAGGGCCAGGCAGACCCAGTACTTT
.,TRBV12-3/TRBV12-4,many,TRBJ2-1,CASSRGYEQFF,TGTGCCAGCAGTCGGGGGTATGAGCAGTTCTTC
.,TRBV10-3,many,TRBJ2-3,CAISESLATSTDTQYF,TGTGCCATCAGTGAGTCATTAGCGACTAGCACAGATACGCAGTATTTT
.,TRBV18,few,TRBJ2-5,CASSPPGRANQETQYF,TGTGCCAGCTCACCACCCGGGCGGGCTAATCAAGAGACCCAGTACTTC
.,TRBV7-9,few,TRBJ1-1,CASSNQGWHTEAFF,TGTGCCAGCAGCAACCAGGGCTGGCACACTGAAGCTTTCTTT
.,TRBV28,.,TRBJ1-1,CASSLTSKNTEAFF,TGTGCCAGCAGTTTAACGAGCAAGAACACTGAAGCTTTCTTT